Below, one T cell receptor beta chain is given with its context. The sample is drawn from a study of OX40 agonist ivuxolimab in advanced cancers. Turning to the study itself: Mean age approximately 55 years, range about 20 to 85; roughly 80% male.

Using immunoSEQ multiplex PCR, the repertoire was profiled, and TCRdb retains in-frame clones only, with some absent. This table has approximately 84,000 clones, about nine tenths appearing once. V lost 5 bases and J 8 bases, leaving 9 bases between the germline ends. From germline, CDR1 is SEHNR and CDR2 FQNEAQ (reference sequence). The CDR3 is 12 amino acids. Sequenced material: CD4+ or CD8+ T cells sorted from blood, taken in a trial of the OX40 agonist ivuxolimab. The chain is built from TRBV7-9 and TRBJ1-4; the D is unclear. The TCR comes from an adult with an advanced solid tumor such as melanoma, head and neck, liver or kidney cancer. The CDR3 bases are TGTGCCAGCAGCACGATGAACGAAAAACTGTTTTTT. As protein: CASSTMNEKLFF.